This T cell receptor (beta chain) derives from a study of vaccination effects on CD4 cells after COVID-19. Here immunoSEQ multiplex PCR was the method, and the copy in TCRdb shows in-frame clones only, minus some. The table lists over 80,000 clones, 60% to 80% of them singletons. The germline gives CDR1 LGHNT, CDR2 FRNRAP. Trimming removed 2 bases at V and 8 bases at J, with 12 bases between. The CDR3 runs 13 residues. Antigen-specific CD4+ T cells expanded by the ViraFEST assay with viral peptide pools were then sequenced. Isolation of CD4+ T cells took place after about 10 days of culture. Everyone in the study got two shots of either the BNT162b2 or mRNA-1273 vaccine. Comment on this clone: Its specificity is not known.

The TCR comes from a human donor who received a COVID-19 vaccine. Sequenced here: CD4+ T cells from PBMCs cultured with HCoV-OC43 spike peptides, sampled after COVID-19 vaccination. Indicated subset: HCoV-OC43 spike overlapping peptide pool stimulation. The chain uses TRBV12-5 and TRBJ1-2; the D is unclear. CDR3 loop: CASGLIPRSGYTF. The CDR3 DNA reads TGTGCTAGTGGTTTGATACCGCGTTCGGGCTACACCTTC.